This TCR beta chain was recovered during a study of blood T cell repertoires in COVID-19. Study details: Samples representing acute and convalescent COVID-19 were sourced from the United States, Italy and Spain. T cells, B-cell-depleted T cells, or PBMCs supplied cDNA or gDNA.

In the study's own analysis: Researchers report that nucleated cell counts were estimated from reference gene primer amplification. Sequenced by immunoSEQ multiplex PCR; TCRdb stores in-frame clones only, minus some. For V, J and clone size, that table is used; D and trimming come from the DNA. The data hold about 45,000 clones, with 92% observed a single time. Trimming stripped 4 bases from V and 11 bases from J, with 17 bases between. Germline V gene sequence: CDR1 SGHTA, CDR2 FQGTGA. This CDR3 has 13 residues. The specimen was peripheral blood. V is TRBV7-3 and J is TRBJ1-1; D gene unclear. The sequence derives from a human donor in a cohort sampled during active COVID-19. DNA for the CDR3: TGTGCCAGCAGCTCTGGGCCACCAGCGGATGCTTTCTTT. Protein product: CASSSGPPADAFF.